Shown below are 16 T cell receptor beta chains from a single sample sequenced in a study of blood T cell repertoires in COVID-19. Clones were sequenced by immunoSEQ multiplex PCR, and TCRdb holds only the in-frame ones, with some missing. The sample consists of about 83,000 clones, around 84% of them appearing once. Sequencing was done on a sample of peripheral blood. These receptors were taken from a woman aged 80 or over in a cohort sampled during active or convalescent COVID-19.

The CDR3: CATSSRAGSYNEQFF. The CDR3 nucleotides read TGTGCCACCAGCTCCAGAGCGGGAAGTTACAATGAGCAGTTCTTC. The rearrangement links TRBV15 to TRBJ2-1, with TRBD2 matching over 7 bases. Trimming at V came to 5 bases and at J to 4 bases, leaving 8 bases not matched to a gene. Germline loops: CDR1 LNHNV, CDR2 YYDKDF (reference sequence). The CDR3 totals 15 residues.

This rearrangement joins TRBV28 to TRBJ2-3, with 7 bases aligning to TRBD1. This CDR3 is 17 amino acids long. Germline lookup yields CDR1 MDHEN and CDR2 SYDVKM. Trimming took 6 bases from V and 3 from J; bases not matched to a gene: 15. CDR3 protein: CASSSNGRPRGTDTQYF. The CDR3 DNA reads TGTGCCAGCAGCTCGAACGGACGTCCCAGGGGGACAGATACGCAGTATTTT. The complete variable domain, with remaining parts taken from reference TRBV28 and TRBJ2-3, reads DVKVTQSSRYLVKRTGEKVFLECVQDMDHENMFWYRQDPGLGLRLIYFSYDVKMKEKGDIPEGYSVSREKKERFSLILESASTNQTSMYLCASSSNGRPRGTDTQYFGPGTRLTVL.

The chain employs TRBV14 and TRBJ2-1; tentatively, D is TRBD2 (5 bases). CDR3 length: 16 residues. Trimming took 4 bases from V and 6 from J, leaving 19 bases between them. Germline CDR1 is SGHDN and CDR2 is FVKESK. CDR3 DNA sequence: TGTGCCAGCAGCCTTTTTTGGAGGCCCCCAGTCAATGAGCAGTTCTTC. This encodes CASSLFWRPPVNEQFF.

The J gene is TRBJ2-7, the V gene TRBV30; weak D call: TRBD2 (6 bases). Per germline, CDR1 GTSNPN and CDR2 SVGIG (reference sequence). The length of the CDR3 is 12 residues. V lost 1 base to trimming and J lost 4 bases, with 8 bases between them. CDR3 in amino acids: CAWSAGGYEQYF. CDR3 DNA: TGTGCCTGGAGTGCAGGAGGGTACGAGCAGTACTTC.

This clone was observed once. CDR3 protein: CASSQLQGDTEAFF. The CDR3 DNA sequence: TGTGCCAGCAGCCAACTACAGGGGGACACTGAAGCTTTCTTT. This sequence joins TRBV3-1 (or the pseudogene TRBV3-2) and TRBJ1-1, with 8 nucleotides matching TRBD1. This CDR3 comprises 14 residues. V was pared by 2 bases and J by 3 bases, with 2 bases of the junction left unmatched. Germline CDR1 and CDR2: LGHDT and YNNKEL (reference sequence).

The rearrangement joins TRBV5-4 to TRBJ2-1; 11 nucleotides align to TRBD2. This CDR3 is 16 amino acids long. CDR1 is SGHNT, CDR2 YYREEE, per germline (reference sequence). J lost 5 bases, V lost 6 bases, and 10 bases had no gene match. The CDR3 nucleotides are TGTGCCAGCACCCACCCGGGACTAGCGGTGAACAATGAGCAGTTCTTC. It specifies CASTHPGLAVNNEQFF.

The V call is TRBV7-3, the J call TRBJ2-3, with D perhaps TRBD2 (5 bases). CDR1 and CDR2 from the germline V gene are SGHTA and FQGTGA. This CDR3 region has 14 residues. V dropped 2 bases and J dropped 3 bases, with 9 bases sitting between them. Here the CDR3 reads CASSLGSGTDTQYF. CDR3 DNA sequence: TGTGCCAGCAGCTTAGGGTCGGGGACAGATACGCAGTATTTT.

This chain joins TRBV2 and TRBJ1-4; D gene ambiguous. The germline V and J ends were trimmed by 7 bases and 2 bases, with 11 bases remaining between them. Per germline, CDR1 SNHLY and CDR2 FYNNEI. The CDR3 covers 14 residues. This CDR3 reads CASNKAGTNEKLFF. For the CDR3, the DNA is TGTGCCAGCAACAAGGCAGGCACTAATGAAAAACTGTTTTTT.

This clone came up a few times. The chain joins TRBV14 to TRBJ2-1; tentatively, D is TRBD2 (6 bases). The CDR3 extends over 15 amino acids. Germline CDR1 is SGHDN and CDR2 is FVKESK. Trimming took off 2 bases at V and 3 bases at J, with 11 bases between the two ends. Here the CDR3 DNA reads TGTGCCAGCAGCCAACTGGCGGGAATCTACAATGAGCAGTTCTTC. This translates into CASSQLAGIYNEQFF.

This chain uses TRBV6-1 with TRBJ1-5; TRBD1 agrees at 9 bases. The CDR3 has 15 residues. The J segment lost 6 bases and the V segment lost 3 bases, leaving 6 bases of the junction unmatched. Germline V lookup: CDR1 MNHNS, CDR2 SASEGT. The CDR3 DNA reads TGTGCCAGCAGTGACGGGACAGGGAAGGGTCAGCCCCAGCATTTT. It codes for CASSDGTGKGQPQHF.

This clone was counted between two and nine times. V gene TRBV18 combines with J gene TRBJ1-6; D is ambiguous. This CDR3 is built from 13 residues. V lost 2 bases to trimming and J lost 7 bases, with 6 bases between them. Per germline, CDR1 KGHSH and CDR2 LQKENI. The CDR3, as DNA: TGTGCCAGCTCACCAATCTCGAATTCACCCCTCCACTTT. It encodes CASSPISNSPLHF. Together with reference TRBV18 and TRBJ1-6, the CDR3 gives the full variable domain: NAGVMQNPRHLVRRRGQEARLRCSPMKGHSHVYWYRQLPEEGLKFMVYLQKENIIDESGMPKERFSAEFPKEGPSILRIQQVVRGDSAAYFCASSPISNSPLHFGNGTRLTVT.

Regarding this clone: Just one base apart from a much larger clone, this may be a read error. The sample contains more than one DNA sequence encoding this CDR3. This sequence joins TRBV11-2 and TRBJ2-1, with D possibly TRBD2 on 6 matching bases. The V gene lost 6 bases and the J gene lost 10 bases, with 13 bases spanning the gap. Germline values: CDR1 SGHAT, CDR2 FQNNGV. The CDR3 loop spans 12 amino acids. CDR3 coding DNA: TGTGCCAGCAGTCGATGGACTACCGAGCAGTTCTTC. Protein product: CASSRWTTEQFF. Variable domain in full (rest from reference TRBV11-2 and TRBJ2-1): EAGVAQSPRYKIIEKRQSVAFWCNPISGHATLYWYQQILGQGPKLLIQFQNNGVVDDSQLPKDRFSAERLKGVDSTLKIQPAKLEDSAVYLCASSRWTTEQFFGPGTRLTVL.

The chain joins TRBV3-1 (or the pseudogene TRBV3-2) to TRBJ1-3, with D possibly being TRBD1 (6 bases). This CDR3 is built from 17 residues. Looked up from germline, CDR1 is LGHDT and CDR2 is YNNKEL (reference sequence). Trimming took 4 bases from V and 0 from J, leaving 16 bases between them. In DNA, the CDR3 is TGTGCCAGCAGCCTCTTGACAGGTCGAAGCTCTGGAAACACCATATATTTT. This gives the protein CASSLLTGRSSGNTIYF.

Written as DNA, the CDR3 is TGCGCCAGCAGCTCCGGGACAGGGGGCCTTGAGCAGTTCTTC. It translates to CASSSGTGGLEQFF. The V gene is TRBV5-1, the J gene TRBJ2-1; the match to TRBD1 covers 12 bases. Per germline, CDR1 SGHRS and CDR2 YFSETQ. This CDR3 is built from 14 residues. The V gene end was trimmed by 3 bases and the J gene end by 9 bases; junction bases not matched to a gene: 4. The full variable domain, in which reference TRBV5-1 and TRBJ2-1 provide the parts outside the CDR3, is KAGVTQTPRYLIKTRGQQVTLSCSPISGHRSVSWYQQTPGQGLQFLFEYFSETQRNKGNFPGRFSGRQFSNSRSEMNVSTLELGDSALYLCASSSGTGGLEQFFGPGTRLTVL.

This chain links TRBV18 with TRBJ2-2; TRBD1 might be the D (6 bases). The germline V and J ends were trimmed by 6 bases and 1 base, with 12 bases remaining between them. Per germline, CDR1 KGHSH and CDR2 LQKENI. This CDR3 is 15 amino acids long. CDR3 coding DNA: TGTGCCAGCTCCGCCTCGACAGGGAACACCGGGGAGCTGTTTTTT. Protein product: CASSASTGNTGELFF. Full variable domain (remainder filled in from reference TRBV18 and TRBJ2-2): NAGVMQNPRHLVRRRGQEARLRCSPMKGHSHVYWYRQLPEEGLKFMVYLQKENIIDESGMPKERFSAEFPKEGPSILRIQQVVRGDSAAYFCASSASTGNTGELFFGEGSRLTVL.

The CDR3 bases are TGTGCCAGCTCACGCCGGACAGGGGTGGACGAGCAGTACGTC. This translates into CASSRRTGVDEQYV. The rearrangement links TRBV18 to TRBJ2-7; 9 bases are shared with TRBD1. V lost 4 bases to trimming and J lost 5 bases; unmatched junction nucleotides: 6. Germline CDR1 KGHSH, CDR2 LQKENI. The CDR3 length is 14 residues.